These 24 T cell receptor beta chains originate from one sample sequenced in a study of blood T cell repertoires in COVID-19. Method: immunoSEQ multiplex PCR; TCRdb's copy keeps in-frame clones and lacks some. The table shows about 27,000 clones, with over 80% occurring only once. The sequenced material came from peripheral blood. Source of these receptors: a man aged 70 or older with acute or convalescent COVID-19.

The chain uses TRBV7-3 and TRBJ2-1; TRBD2 aligns across 13 bases. The germline V gene has CDR1 SGHTA and CDR2 FQGTGA. This CDR3 is 18 amino acids long. V was clipped by 3 bases and J by 7 bases; unmatched bases: 12. In DNA, the CDR3 is TGTGCCAGCAGCTTTTCGGGGGGCGGACTAGCGGGAGTAAATGAGCAGTTCTTC. Protein sequence: CASSFSGGGLAGVNEQFF.

This sequence joins TRBV19 and TRBJ2-1; D perhaps matches TRBD1 (6 bases). Germline CDR1 reads LNHDA; CDR2 reads SQIVND (reference sequence). Trimming cost V 4 bases and J 1 base, with 11 bases left between them. There are 15 residues in the CDR3. The CDR3 DNA follows: TGTGCCAGTAGTAAAGGCAGGGGATCCTACAATGAGCAGTTCTTC. Translation: CASSKGRGSYNEQFF.

The rearrangement uses TRBV11-2 and TRBJ1-6, with a weak D call TRBD1 (5 bases). Trimming shortened V by 0 bases and J by 10 bases, and 13 bases separated the two germline ends. This CDR3 has 15 amino acids. CDR1 is SGHAT and CDR2 is FQNNGV in the germline V gene. CDR3 loop: CASSLDLGARSPLHF. CDR3 nucleotide sequence: TGTGCCAGCAGCTTAGATCTTGGGGCTCGGTCACCCCTCCACTTT. Complete variable domain (other parts from reference TRBV11-2 and TRBJ1-6): EAGVAQSPRYKIIEKRQSVAFWCNPISGHATLYWYQQILGQGPKLLIQFQNNGVVDDSQLPKDRFSAERLKGVDSTLKIQPAKLEDSAVYLCASSLDLGARSPLHFGNGTRLTVT.

This clone was observed a handful of times. The J gene is TRBJ1-1, the V gene TRBV4-2, with D maybe TRBD1 (6 bases). The germline V and J ends were trimmed by 8 bases and 0 bases, with 13 bases remaining between them. Germline assignment: CDR1 LGHNA and CDR2 YNFKEQ. The CDR3 spans 14 residues. Written as DNA, the CDR3 is TGTGCCAGCGGACAGACAGTGCTGAACACTGAAGCTTTCTTT. Its translation: CASGQTVLNTEAFF.

About this clone itself: Because the CDR3's place on the DNA is in doubt, the DNA is left out and the CDR3 is given as listed by TCRdb. The chain links TRBV21-1 to TRBJ2-1; the D call of TRBD1 is as the table states it, not checked on the DNA. TRBV21-1 is a pseudogene locus. Both ends counted, the CDR3 spans 20 residues. The CDR3 here is CARDTALYFCARLGKNEQFF.

The rearrangement joins TRBV10-1 to TRBJ1-1, with D perhaps matching TRBD1 (5 bases). CDR1 and CDR2 from the germline V gene are WNHNN and SYGVQD (reference sequence). Trimming left V 3 bases short and J 10 bases short, with 15 bases between. This CDR3 region has 13 residues. This chain's CDR3 is CASSEGGTGVAFF. CDR3 DNA sequence: TGCGCCAGCAGTGAAGGAGGGACCGGGGTAGCTTTCTTT.

This chain links TRBV7-8 with TRBJ2-5; D gene uncertain. This CDR3 has 11 amino acids. The germline gives CDR1 SGHVS, CDR2 FQNEAQ. V was trimmed by 3 bases and J by 5 bases, leaving 4 bases between them. CDR3 loop: CASSFGETQYF. The CDR3 nucleotides read TGTGCCAGCAGCTTCGGGGAGACCCAGTACTTC.

The chain uses TRBV7-2 and TRBJ2-1; 10 bases fit TRBD2. This CDR3 region has 18 residues. CDR1 is SGHTA, CDR2 FQGNSA, per germline. Unmatched junction bases numbered 6, after V lost 0 bases and J lost 1 base. The CDR3 protein is CASSLAASGSLSYNEQFF. CDR3 sequence (DNA): TGTGCCAGCAGCTTAGCGGCTAGCGGGAGTCTGTCCTACAATGAGCAGTTCTTC.

This clone was recorded a few times. The rearrangement links TRBV5-1 to TRBJ1-3; a possible D gene is TRBD1 (6 bases). Trimming left V 6 bases short and J 2 bases short, with 18 bases between. CDR3 length equals 16 residues. From germline, CDR1 is SGHRS and CDR2 YFSETQ. CDR3 in DNA: TGCGCCAGCACCTATACCCCAGGGGCGGCTGGAAACACCATATATTTT. It encodes CASTYTPGAAGNTIYF.

The chain recombines TRBV28 with TRBJ1-1; perhaps TRBD1 as D (6 bases). CDR3 length: 11 amino acids. Germline CDR1 MDHEN, CDR2 SYDVKM. Trimming stripped 4 bases from V and 8 bases from J, with 8 bases between. CDR3 amino acids: CASSYREEAFF. The CDR3 DNA follows: TGTGCCAGCAGTTACAGGGAGGAAGCTTTCTTT.

This clone was counted a few times. V is TRBV11-2 and J is TRBJ2-4; 7 bases align to TRBD1. CDR3 length equals 16 residues. Germline-derived CDR1 and CDR2 are SGHAT and FQNNGV. V dropped 8 bases and J dropped 4; count of bases not matched to a gene: 14. The chain's CDR3 is CASGNVGQAAKNIQYF. Here the CDR3 DNA reads TGTGCCAGCGGCAACGTCGGACAGGCGGCGAAAAACATTCAGTACTTC.

The chain has TRBV4-1 and TRBJ1-6, with D unclear. The CDR3 consists of 14 residues. The V end lost 0 bases, the J end lost 8 bases, and 8 bases lay between the germline ends. CDR1 is MGHRA, CDR2 YSYEKL, per germline. The CDR3 reads CASSQEERDSPLHF. CDR3 DNA sequence: TGCGCCAGCAGCCAAGAAGAACGGGATTCACCCCTCCACTTT.

This clone was detected only once. The rearrangement links TRBV14 to TRBJ1-5; D unresolved. Germline values: CDR1 SGHDN, CDR2 FVKESK. CDR3 length: 14 amino acids. The ends were cut back, 1 base at V and 4 bases at J, with 8 bases in the middle. This chain's CDR3 is CASSQGTQNQPQHF. CDR3 DNA sequence: TGTGCCAGCAGCCAAGGAACGCAGAATCAGCCCCAGCATTTT.

The V and J genes are TRBV13 and TRBJ1-6; 8 bases are shared with TRBD1. The junction had 11 bases not matched to a gene; V was cut back by 10 bases and J by 9 bases. This CDR3 has 14 residues. Germline CDR1 reads PRHDT; CDR2 reads FYEKMQ (reference sequence). The CDR3 reads CATPPKQGGSPLHF. For the CDR3, the DNA is TGTGCCACCCCTCCAAAACAGGGGGGTTCACCCCTCCACTTT.

The chain has TRBV18 and TRBJ1-6; D might be TRBD1 (6 bases). The CDR3 loop spans 14 amino acids. Germline-derived CDR1 and CDR2 are KGHSH and LQKENI. The V end lost 3 bases, the J end lost 10 bases, and 13 bases lay between the germline ends. CDR3 coding DNA: TGTGCCAGCTCACCGTCGGGGGGGCTGTCACCCCTCCACTTT. Its translation is CASSPSGGLSPLHF.

The chain employs TRBV29-1 and TRBJ1-1; no definite D call. The V end lost 0 bases, the J end lost 8 bases, and 10 bases lay between the germline ends. Germline assignment: CDR1 SQVTM and CDR2 ANQGSEA. The CDR3 length is 12 residues. The CDR3 sequence is CSVEDGFGEAFF. As DNA, the CDR3 is TGCAGCGTTGAAGATGGCTTCGGGGAAGCTTTCTTT.

The chain uses TRBV15 and TRBJ1-4; 9 positions match TRBD1. Germline trimming cut 5 bases from V and 7 bases from J; bases unmatched to any gene: 8. Germline loops: CDR1 LNHNV, CDR2 YYDKDF (reference sequence). The CDR3 spans 15 residues. This chain's CDR3 is CATSPRTGESEKLFF. The CDR3 DNA sequence: TGTGCCACCAGCCCCAGGACAGGGGAATCTGAAAAACTGTTTTTT.

The chain employs TRBV7-3 and TRBJ2-1, with 10 bases lining up with TRBD1. Germline loops: CDR1 SGHTA, CDR2 FQGTGA. The CDR3 runs to 16 residues. With 5 bases clipped from V and 2 bases from J, the junction kept 6 bases outside the gene matches. CDR3 coding DNA: TGTGCCAGCAGCCGAACCGGGACAGGGGCCTACAATGAGCAGTTCTTC. Protein: CASSRTGTGAYNEQFF.

The gene calls are TRBV13 and TRBJ2-6; D perhaps matches TRBD1 (5 bases). The CDR3 has 17 amino acids. V shed 5 bases and J shed 0 bases, with 14 bases lying between them. Germline V gene data show CDR1 as PRHDT and CDR2 as FYEKMQ (reference sequence). CDR3: CASSPGHLFSGANVLTF. CDR3 coding DNA: TGTGCCAGCAGCCCCGGACATCTGTTCTCTGGGGCCAACGTCCTGACTTTC. Supplemented by reference TRBV13 and TRBJ2-6, the full variable domain reads AAGVIQSPRHLIKEKRETATLKCYPIPRHDTVYWYQQGPGQDPQFLISFYEKMQSDKGSIPDRFSAQQFSDYHSELNMSSLELGDSALYFCASSPGHLFSGANVLTFGAGSRLTVL.

This chain connects TRBV7-9 to TRBJ2-4; 11 positions match TRBD2. Germline lookup yields CDR1 SEHNR and CDR2 FQNEAQ (reference sequence). Unmatched junction bases numbered 13, after V lost 5 bases and J lost 7 bases. This CDR3 contains 17 residues. The CDR3 reads CASSPPGLAGGLNIQYF. CDR3 nucleotide sequence: TGTGCCAGCAGCCCCCCAGGCCTAGCGGGAGGCTTGAACATTCAGTACTTC.

This chain joins TRBV19 and TRBJ1-4; possibly TRBD1 for D (5 bases). V lost 6 bases, J lost 7 bases, and 21 bases lay in between. The CDR3 contains 16 residues. The germline CDR1 and CDR2 sequences are LNHDA and SQIVND (reference sequence). The CDR3 is CASSPRGGGTFEKLFF. For the CDR3, the DNA is TGTGCCAGTAGCCCGCGGGGTGGAGGGACTTTTGAAAAACTGTTTTTT.

This chain links TRBV11-2 with TRBJ2-5; D is possibly TRBD1 (6 bases). Trimming shortened V by 5 bases and J by 2 bases, and 15 bases separated the two germline ends. From germline, CDR1 is SGHAT and CDR2 FQNNGV. CDR3 length: 15 residues. The CDR3 reads CASSNRRTVQETQYF. CDR3 nucleotide sequence: TGTGCCAGCAGCAACCGCCGGACAGTTCAAGAGACCCAGTACTTC.

This clone was seen a few times. This rearrangement joins TRBV12-3 or TRBV12-4 to TRBJ1-2, with 7 positions matching TRBD1. The CDR3 has 13 residues. The trim removed 7 bases at V and 8 bases at J, leaving 10 bases unmatched. The CDR3 coding sequence is TGTGCCAGCACCGTACAGGGGTTCGAAGGCTACACCTTC. It translates to CASTVQGFEGYTF.

This clone was observed a few times. The V call is TRBV13, the J call TRBJ2-2; no clear D. The V and J ends lost 5 bases and 4 bases respectively, with 17 bases between them. Germline assignment: CDR1 PRHDT and CDR2 FYEKMQ (reference sequence). CDR3 length equals 16 residues. The CDR3 bases are TGTGCCAGCAGCCCCCCCAGGCTGACCGGCACCGGGGAGCTGTTTTTT. As protein: CASSPPRLTGTGELFF.